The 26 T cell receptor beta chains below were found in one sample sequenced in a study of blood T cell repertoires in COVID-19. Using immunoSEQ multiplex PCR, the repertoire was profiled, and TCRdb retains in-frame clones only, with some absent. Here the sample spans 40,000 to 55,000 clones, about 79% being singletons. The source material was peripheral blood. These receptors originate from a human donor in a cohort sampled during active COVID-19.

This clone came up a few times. CDR3 sequence (DNA): TGTGCCAGCAGCTTGGATCCGGGGAACACTGAAGCTTTCTTT. Translation: CASSLDPGNTEAFF. This chain joins TRBV5-5 and TRBJ1-1; no firm D call. The CDR3 is 14 residues long. V was clipped by 0 bases and J by 1 base, with 7 bases between them. Germline V gene sequence: CDR1 SGHKS, CDR2 YYEKEE (reference sequence).

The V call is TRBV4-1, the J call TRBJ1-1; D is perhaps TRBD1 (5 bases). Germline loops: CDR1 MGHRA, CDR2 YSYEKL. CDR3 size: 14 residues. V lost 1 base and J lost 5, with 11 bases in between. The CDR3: CASSQGGGWTEAFF. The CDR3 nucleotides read TGCGCCAGCAGCCAAGGGGGGGGTTGGACTGAAGCTTTCTTT.

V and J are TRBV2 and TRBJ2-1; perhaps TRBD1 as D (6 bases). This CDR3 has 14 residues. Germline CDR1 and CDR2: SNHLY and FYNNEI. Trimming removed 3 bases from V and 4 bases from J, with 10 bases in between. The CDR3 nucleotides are TGTGCCAGCAGTGATTCAAGGGGGTACAATGAGCAGTTCTTC. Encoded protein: CASSDSRGYNEQFF.

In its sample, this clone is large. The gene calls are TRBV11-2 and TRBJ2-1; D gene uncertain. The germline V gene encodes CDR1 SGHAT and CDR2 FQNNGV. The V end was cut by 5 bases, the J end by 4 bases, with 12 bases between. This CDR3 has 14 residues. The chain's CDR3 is CASSPWAEYNEQFF. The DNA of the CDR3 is TGTGCCAGCAGCCCCTGGGCAGAATACAATGAGCAGTTCTTC.

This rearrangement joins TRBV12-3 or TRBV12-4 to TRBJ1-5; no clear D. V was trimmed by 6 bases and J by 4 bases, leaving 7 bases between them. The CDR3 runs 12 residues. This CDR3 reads CASRSGNQPQHF. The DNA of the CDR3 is TGTGCCAGCAGAAGCGGTAATCAGCCCCAGCATTTT.

Written as DNA, the CDR3 is TGTGCCAGCAGCAGGGACAGCTACTATGGCTACACCTTC. Amino acid sequence: CASSRDSYYGYTF. The chain combines TRBV9 with TRBJ1-2, with 7 positions matching TRBD1. The junction had 3 bases not matched to a gene; V was cut back by 4 bases and J by 3 bases. CDR1 and CDR2 from the germline V gene are SGDLS and YYNGEE. The CDR3 is 13 amino acids.

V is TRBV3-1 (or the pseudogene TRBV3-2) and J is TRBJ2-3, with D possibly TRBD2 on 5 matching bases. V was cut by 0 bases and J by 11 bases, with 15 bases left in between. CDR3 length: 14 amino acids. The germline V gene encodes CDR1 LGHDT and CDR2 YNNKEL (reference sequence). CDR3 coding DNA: TGTGCCAGCAGCCAAGATAATGGGCTAGCAATGCAGTATTTT. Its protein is CASSQDNGLAMQYF.

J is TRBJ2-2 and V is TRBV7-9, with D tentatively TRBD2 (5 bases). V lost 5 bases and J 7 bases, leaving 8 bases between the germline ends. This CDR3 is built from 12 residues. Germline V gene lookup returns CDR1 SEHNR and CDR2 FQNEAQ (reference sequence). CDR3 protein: CASSVAGGELFF. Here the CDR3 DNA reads TGTGCCAGCAGCGTGGCGGGCGGGGAGCTGTTTTTT.

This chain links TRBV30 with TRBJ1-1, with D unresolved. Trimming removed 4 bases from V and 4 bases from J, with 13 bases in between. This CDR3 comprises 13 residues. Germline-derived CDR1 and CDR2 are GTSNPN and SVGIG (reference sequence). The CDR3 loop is CAWTKNEGTEAFF. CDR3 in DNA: TGTGCCTGGACGAAAAATGAGGGCACTGAAGCTTTCTTT. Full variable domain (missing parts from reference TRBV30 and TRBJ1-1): SQTIHQWPATLVQPVGSPLSLECTVEGTSNPNLYWYRQAAGRGLQLLFYSVGIGQISSEVPQNLSASRPQDRQFILSSKKLLLSDSGFYLCAWTKNEGTEAFFGQGTRLTVV.

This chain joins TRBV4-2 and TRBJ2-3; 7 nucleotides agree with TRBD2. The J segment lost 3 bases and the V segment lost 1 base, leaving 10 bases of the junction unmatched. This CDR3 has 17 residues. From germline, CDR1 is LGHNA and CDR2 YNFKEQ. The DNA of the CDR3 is TGTGCCAGCAGCCAAGTGGGGCCGGGAGGAGGTACAGATACGCAGTATTTT. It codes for CASSQVGPGGGTDTQYF.

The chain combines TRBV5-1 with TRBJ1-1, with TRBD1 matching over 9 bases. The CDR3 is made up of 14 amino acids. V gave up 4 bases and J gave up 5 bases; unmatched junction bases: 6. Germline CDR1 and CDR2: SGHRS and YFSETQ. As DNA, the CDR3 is TGCGCCAGCAGCCCCGGGACAGGGTGGACTGAAGCTTTCTTT. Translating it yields CASSPGTGWTEAFF.

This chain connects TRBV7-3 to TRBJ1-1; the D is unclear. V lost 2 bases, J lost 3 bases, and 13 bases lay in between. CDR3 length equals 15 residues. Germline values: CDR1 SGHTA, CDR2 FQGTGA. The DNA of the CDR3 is TGTGCCAGCAGCTTAGTCGGTAGCGGAGACACTGAAGCTTTCTTT. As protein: CASSLVGSGDTEAFF.

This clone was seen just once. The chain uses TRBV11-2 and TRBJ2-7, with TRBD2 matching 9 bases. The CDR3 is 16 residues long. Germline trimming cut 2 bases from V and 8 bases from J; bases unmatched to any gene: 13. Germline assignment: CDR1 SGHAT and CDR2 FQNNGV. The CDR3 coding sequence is TGTGCCAGCAGCTTAATAGGCGGGAGGGCCCTAAGAAAGCAGTACTTC. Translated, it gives CASSLIGGRALRKQYF.

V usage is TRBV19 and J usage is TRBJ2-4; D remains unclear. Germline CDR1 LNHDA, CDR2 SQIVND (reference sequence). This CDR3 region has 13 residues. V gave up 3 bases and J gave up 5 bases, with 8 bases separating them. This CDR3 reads CASSIRQENIQYF. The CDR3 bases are TGTGCCAGTAGTATTCGCCAGGAAAACATTCAGTACTTC.

DNA for the CDR3: TGTGCCACCAGCAGAGACAGGGGCTATGGCTACACCTTC. Amino acid sequence: CATSRDRGYGYTF. This chain connects TRBV15 to TRBJ1-2, with a possible D match to TRBD1 (6 bases). Trimming removed 0 bases at V and 4 bases at J, with 6 bases between. The CDR3 is 13 residues long. Germline V gene sequence: CDR1 LNHNV, CDR2 YYDKDF (reference sequence).

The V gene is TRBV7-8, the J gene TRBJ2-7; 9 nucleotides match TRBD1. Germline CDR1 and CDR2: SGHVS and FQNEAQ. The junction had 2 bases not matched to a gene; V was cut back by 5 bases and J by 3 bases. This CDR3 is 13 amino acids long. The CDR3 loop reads CASSGGQGYEQYF. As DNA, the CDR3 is TGTGCCAGCAGCGGGGGACAGGGCTACGAGCAGTACTTC.

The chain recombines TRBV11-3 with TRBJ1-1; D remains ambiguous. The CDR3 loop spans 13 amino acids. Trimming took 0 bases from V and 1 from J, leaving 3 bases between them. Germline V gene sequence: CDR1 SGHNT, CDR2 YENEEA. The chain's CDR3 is CASSLEQNTEAFF. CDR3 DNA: TGTGCCAGCAGCTTAGAACAGAACACTGAAGCTTTCTTT. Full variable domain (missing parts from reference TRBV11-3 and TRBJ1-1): EAGVVQSPRYKIIEKKQPVAFWCNPISGHNTLYWYLQNLGQGPELLIRYENEEAVDDSQLPKDRFSAERLKGVDSTLKIQPAELGDSAVYLCASSLEQNTEAFFGQGTRLTVV.

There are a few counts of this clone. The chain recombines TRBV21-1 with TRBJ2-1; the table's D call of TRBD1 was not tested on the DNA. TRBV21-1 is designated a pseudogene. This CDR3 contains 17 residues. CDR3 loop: CASSKAGGLSSYNEQFF. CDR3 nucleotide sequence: TGTGCCAGCAGCAAAGCGGGTGGGCTTAGCTCCTACAATGAGCAGTTCTTC.

CDR3 sequence (DNA): TGTGCCAGCAGCTTAGATCAGGGTGAAGATGGCTACACCTTC. Translating it yields CASSLDQGEDGYTF. The V gene is TRBV7-2, the J gene TRBJ1-2; D possibly corresponds to TRBD1 (5 bases). V was pared by 1 base and J by 6 bases, with 12 bases between. The CDR3 consists of 14 residues. Germline loops: CDR1 SGHTA, CDR2 FQGNSA.

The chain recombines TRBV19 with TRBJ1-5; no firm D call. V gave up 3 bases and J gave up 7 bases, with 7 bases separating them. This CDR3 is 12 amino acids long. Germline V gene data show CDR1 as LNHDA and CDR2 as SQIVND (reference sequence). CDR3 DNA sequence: TGTGCCAGTAGTATGGTCCAGCAGCCCCAGCATTTT. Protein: CASSMVQQPQHF.

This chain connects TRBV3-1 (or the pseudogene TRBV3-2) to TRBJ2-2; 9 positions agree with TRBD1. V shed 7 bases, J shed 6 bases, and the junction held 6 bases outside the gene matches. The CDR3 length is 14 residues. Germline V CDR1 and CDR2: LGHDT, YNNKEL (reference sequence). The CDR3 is CASTLTGGPGELFF. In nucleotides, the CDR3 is TGTGCCAGCACCCTAACAGGGGGCCCCGGGGAGCTGTTTTTT.

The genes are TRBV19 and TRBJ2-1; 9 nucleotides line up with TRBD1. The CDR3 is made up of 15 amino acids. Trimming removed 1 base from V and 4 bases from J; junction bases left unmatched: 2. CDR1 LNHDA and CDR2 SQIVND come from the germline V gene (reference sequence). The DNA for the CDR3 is TGTGCCAGTAGTATAGGGACAGGGGATTACAATGAGCAGTTCTTC. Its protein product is CASSIGTGDYNEQFF.

The DNA of the CDR3 is TGCGCCAGCAGCCAAAGCGGGACTTCCACAGATACGCAGTATTTT. As protein: CASSQSGTSTDTQYF. The chain recombines TRBV4-3 with TRBJ2-3, with 7 positions matching TRBD2. Germline CDR1 reads LGHNA; CDR2 reads YSLEER. V lost 2 bases, J lost 2 bases, and 4 bases stayed unmatched. The CDR3 covers 15 residues.

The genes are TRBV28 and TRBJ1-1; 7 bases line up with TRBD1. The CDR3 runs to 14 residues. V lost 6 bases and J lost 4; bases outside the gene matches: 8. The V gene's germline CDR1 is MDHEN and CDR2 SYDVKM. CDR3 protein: CASRRQGVGTEAFF. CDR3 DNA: TGTGCCAGCAGACGCCAGGGGGTAGGCACTGAAGCTTTCTTT.

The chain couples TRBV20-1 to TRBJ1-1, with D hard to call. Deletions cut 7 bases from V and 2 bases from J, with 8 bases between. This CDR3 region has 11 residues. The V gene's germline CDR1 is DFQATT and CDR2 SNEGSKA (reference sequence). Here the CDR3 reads CSGELNTEAFF. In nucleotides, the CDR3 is TGCAGTGGCGAGCTTAACACTGAAGCTTTCTTT.

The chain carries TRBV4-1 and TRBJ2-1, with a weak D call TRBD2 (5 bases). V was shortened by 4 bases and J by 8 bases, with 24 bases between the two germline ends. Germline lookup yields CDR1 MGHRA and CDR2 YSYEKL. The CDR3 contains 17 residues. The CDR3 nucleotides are TGCGCCAGCAGCCTTTACCCGCTAGCTGTAACGTCCGATGAGCAGTTCTTC. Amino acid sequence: CASSLYPLAVTSDEQFF.